A single sample gave rise to the 18 T cell receptor beta chains below, sequenced in a study of blood T cells in healthy people across ages. Through a sample-barcoded 5' primer and a J-beta primer mix, a second PCR was run for roughly 6 to 11 cycles. In TCRdb, the 5' RACE reads were re-called with MiXCR into one record per CDR3 protein. The data show fewer than 1.5 million distinct CDR3 sequences, around 39% seen once. Specimen: blood. The receptors here all came from a woman younger than 30 in good health.

V usage is TRBV20-1 and J usage is TRBJ2-1; D gene uncertain. CDR3 length equals 17 residues. Germline V lookup: CDR1 DFQATT, CDR2 SNEGSKA (reference sequence). Trimming removed 0 bases from V and 0 bases from J, with 15 bases in between. CDR3 residues: CSARDLGPSSSYNEQFF. The CDR3 DNA is TGCAGTGCTAGAGATTTGGGCCCCTCGAGCTCCTACAATGAGCAGTTCTTC.

The rearrangement uses TRBV11-2 and TRBJ2-1, with D possibly being TRBD1 (6 bases). CDR1 and CDR2 (germline): SGHAT, FQNNGV. This CDR3 contains 17 residues. The ends were cut back, 1 base at V and 2 bases at J, with 15 bases in the middle. CDR3 bases: TGTGCCAGCAGCTTAGTCCTGACAGGTTTAACCTACAATGAGCAGTTCTTC. Amino acid sequence: CASSLVLTGLTYNEQFF.

V usage is TRBV4-2 and J usage is TRBJ2-1; 8 bases are shared with TRBD2. The CDR3 sequence is 17 residues long. V shed 2 bases, J shed 5 bases, and the junction held 11 bases outside the gene matches. Germline CDR1 reads LGHNA; CDR2 reads YNFKEQ. The chain's CDR3 is CASSQSATSGHDNEQFF. The CDR3 DNA is TGTGCCAGCAGCCAAAGCGCAACTAGCGGCCACGACAATGAGCAGTTCTTC.

The gene calls are TRBV7-9 and TRBJ1-2; tentative D call: TRBD1 (5 bases). Trimming left V 1 base short and J 0 bases short, with 12 bases between. Germline V gene sequence: CDR1 SEHNR, CDR2 FQNEAQ (reference sequence). CDR3 size: 16 residues. The CDR3 nucleotides are TGTGCCAGCAGCTTAGGGGAGGACACCCCTAACTATGGCTACACCTTC. It codes for CASSLGEDTPNYGYTF.

The chain recombines TRBV10-1 with TRBJ2-7; D is uncertain. The CDR3 is 14 amino acids. CDR1 is WNHNN and CDR2 is SYGVQD in the germline V gene (reference sequence). Trimming took off 2 bases at V and 6 bases at J, with 14 bases between the two ends. CDR3 DNA sequence: TGCGCCAGCAGTGAGGCGACTCTCACCGGCGAGCAGTACTTC. This sequence encodes CASSEATLTGEQYF.

This clonotype was seen a few times. This sequence joins TRBV3-1 and TRBJ1-5; TRBD1 is a possible D gene (5 bases). The V gene's germline CDR1 is LGHDT and CDR2 YNNKEL (reference sequence). Trimming pared 0 bases from V and 6 bases from J, leaving 9 bases between. This CDR3 is 14 amino acids long. The CDR3 loop reads CASSQDTTAQPQHF. The CDR3 region has the DNA TGTGCCAGCAGCCAAGATACGACAGCTCAGCCCCAGCATTTT.

The chain has TRBV6-1 and TRBJ2-3; D possibly corresponds to TRBD1 (5 bases). Germline V gives CDR1 MNHNS, CDR2 SASEGT. V dropped 6 bases and J dropped 5 bases, with 18 bases sitting between them. The CDR3 is 15 amino acids. As DNA, the CDR3 is TGTGCCAGCAGGCGAACCCAGGGTTTTGGAGATACGCAGTATTTT. It encodes CASRRTQGFGDTQYF.

On this clonotype itself: A single base separates this from a much larger clone, so it may be a read error. The rearrangement joins TRBV12-3 or TRBV12-4 to TRBJ1-2; no clear D gene. This CDR3 contains 14 residues. The CDR3: CASSSAGVNYSYTF. CDR3 coding DNA: TGTGCCAGCAGTTCTGCCGGGGTTAACTATAGCTACACCTTC.

The CDR3, as DNA: TGCAGTGGAAGTCGGTTTGGGGACACAGATACGCAGTATTTT. Protein sequence: CSGSRFGDTDTQYF. The chain links TRBV20-1 to TRBJ2-3; D gene ambiguous. V was clipped by 7 bases and J by 2 bases, with 16 bases between them. Germline-derived CDR1 and CDR2 are DFQATT and SNEGSKA (reference sequence). The CDR3 extends over 14 amino acids.

This rearrangement joins TRBV2 to TRBJ2-7; TRBD1 is a possible D gene (5 bases). The CDR3 covers 16 residues. Germline CDR1 is SNHLY and CDR2 is FYNNEI. The V gene lost 0 bases and the J gene lost 2 bases, with 14 bases spanning the gap. The DNA of the CDR3 is TGTGCCAGCAGTGAAGCGGCAGGGATGAGCGCCTACGAGCAGTACTTC. Protein sequence: CASSEAAGMSAYEQYF.

This chain connects TRBV9 to TRBJ2-3; no clear D. Germline loops: CDR1 SGDLS, CDR2 YYNGEE. Trimming pared 4 bases from V and 0 bases from J, leaving 18 bases between. The CDR3 extends over 17 amino acids. CDR3 DNA: TGTGCCAGCAGCCCGAGCTCTTATTACCCTAGCACAGATACGCAGTATTTT. It codes for CASSPSSYYPSTDTQYF.

This clonotype was counted ten times or more. At one end, the junction sequence differs from germline, possibly due to a read error. The chain employs TRBV12-3 or TRBV12-4 and TRBJ2-7, with D unresolved. This CDR3 region has 13 residues. The CDR3, as DNA: TGCGCCAGCAGCTTAACGAGCTCCTACGAGCAGTACTTC. This encodes CASSLTSSYEQYF.

The chain combines TRBV5-1 with TRBJ1-4, with D uncertain. CDR1 SGHRS and CDR2 YFSETQ come from the germline V gene. The V end was cut by 5 bases, the J end by 5 bases, with 13 bases between. The CDR3 loop spans 14 amino acids. The DNA for the CDR3 is TGCGCCAGCAGGAGACGGGCCAAAAATGAAAAACTGTTTTTT. Translation: CASRRRAKNEKLFF.

The J gene is TRBJ1-1, the V gene TRBV6-5; 8 bases fit TRBD1. Per the germline V gene, CDR1 is MNHEY and CDR2 is SVGAGI. The CDR3 totals 14 residues. V gave up 6 bases and J gave up 4 bases; unmatched junction bases: 7. CDR3 DNA sequence: TGTGCCAGCAGCCGTACACAGGGGGTCACTGAAGCTTTCTTT. Protein product: CASSRTQGVTEAFF.

This clonotype was picked up a small number of times. V usage is TRBV2 and J usage is TRBJ2-1; TRBD1 agrees at 7 bases. The CDR3 sequence is 13 residues long. V lost 8 bases and J lost 8; bases outside the gene matches: 9. Germline assignment: CDR1 SNHLY and CDR2 FYNNEI. CDR3: CASPGTEADEQFF. The CDR3 DNA reads as TGTGCCAGCCCCGGGACAGAGGCCGATGAGCAGTTCTTC.

The rearrangement links TRBV12-3 or TRBV12-4 to TRBJ2-3; no clear D. The V gene lost 6 bases and the J gene lost 2 bases, with 12 bases spanning the gap. The CDR3 totals 14 residues. The CDR3 bases are TGTGCCAGCAGCCGTTTGAGCTTCACAGATACGCAGTATTTT. Its translation is CASSRLSFTDTQYF.

The chain uses TRBV29-1 and TRBJ2-6; 9 nucleotides align to TRBD1. The germline V gene has CDR1 SQVTM and CDR2 ANQGSEA. The length of the CDR3 is 14 residues. The CDR3 protein is CNVLGQGGFNVLTF. The DNA of the CDR3 is TGCAACGTCTTGGGACAGGGTGGTTTCAACGTCCTGACTTTC. Looking up the rest from reference TRBV29-1 and TRBJ2-6 gives the full variable domain: SAVISQKPSRDICQRGTSLTIQCQVDSQVTMMFWYRQQPGQSLTLIATANQGSEATYESGFVIDKFPISRPNLTFSTLTVSNMSPEDSSIYLCNVLGQGGFNVLTFGAGSRLTVL.

This clonotype was counted at least ten times. This rearrangement joins TRBV5-1 to TRBJ1-2; a possible D gene is TRBD1 (5 bases). The CDR3 spans 13 residues. The germline gives CDR1 SGHRS, CDR2 YFSETQ. Trimming stripped 4 bases from V and 6 bases from J, with 13 bases between. The CDR3 here is CASSGAEGDGYTF. CDR3 DNA: TGCGCCAGCAGCGGGGCCGAGGGAGATGGCTACACCTTC.